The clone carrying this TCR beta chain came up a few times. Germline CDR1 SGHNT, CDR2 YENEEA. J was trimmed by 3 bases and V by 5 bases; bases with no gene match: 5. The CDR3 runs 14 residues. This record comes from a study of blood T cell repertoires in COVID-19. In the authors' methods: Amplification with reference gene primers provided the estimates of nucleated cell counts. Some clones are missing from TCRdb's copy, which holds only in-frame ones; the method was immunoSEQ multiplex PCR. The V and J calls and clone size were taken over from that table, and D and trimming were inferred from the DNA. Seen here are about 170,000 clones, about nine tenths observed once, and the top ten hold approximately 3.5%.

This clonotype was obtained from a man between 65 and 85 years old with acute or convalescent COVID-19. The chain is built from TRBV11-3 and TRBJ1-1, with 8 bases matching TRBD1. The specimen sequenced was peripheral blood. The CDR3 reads CASSTTGGDTEAFF. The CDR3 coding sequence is TGTGCCAGCAGCACTACAGGGGGGGACACTGAAGCTTTCTTT. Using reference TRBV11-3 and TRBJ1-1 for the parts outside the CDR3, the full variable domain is EAGVVQSPRYKIIEKKQPVAFWCNPISGHNTLYWYLQNLGQGPELLIRYENEEAVDDSQLPKDRFSAERLKGVDSTLKIQPAELGDSAVYLCASSTTGGDTEAFFGQGTRLTVV.